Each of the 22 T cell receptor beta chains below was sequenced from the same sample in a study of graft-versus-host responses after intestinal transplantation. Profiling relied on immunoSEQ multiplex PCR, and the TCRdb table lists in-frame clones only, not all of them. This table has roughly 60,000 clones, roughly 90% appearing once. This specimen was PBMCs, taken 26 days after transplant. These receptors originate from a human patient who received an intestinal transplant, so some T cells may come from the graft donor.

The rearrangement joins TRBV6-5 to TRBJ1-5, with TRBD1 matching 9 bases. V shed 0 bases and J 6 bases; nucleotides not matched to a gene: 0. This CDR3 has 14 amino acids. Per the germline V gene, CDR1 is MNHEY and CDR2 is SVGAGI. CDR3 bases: TGTGCCAGCAGTTACTCGACAGGGGGTCAGCCCCAGCATTTT. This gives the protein CASSYSTGGQPQHF.

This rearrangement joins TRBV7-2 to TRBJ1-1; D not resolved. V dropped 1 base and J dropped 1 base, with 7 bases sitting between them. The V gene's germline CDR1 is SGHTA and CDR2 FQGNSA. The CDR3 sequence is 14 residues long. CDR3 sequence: CASSLVATNTEAFF. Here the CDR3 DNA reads TGTGCCAGCAGCTTAGTGGCCACGAACACTGAAGCTTTCTTT.

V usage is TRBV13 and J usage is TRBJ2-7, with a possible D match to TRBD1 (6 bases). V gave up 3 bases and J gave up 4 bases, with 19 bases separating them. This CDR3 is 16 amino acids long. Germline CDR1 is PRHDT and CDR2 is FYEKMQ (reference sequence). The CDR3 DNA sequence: TGTGCCAGCAGCTTGACCACAGGGATGCGGCAATACGAGCAGTACTTC. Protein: CASSLTTGMRQYEQYF.

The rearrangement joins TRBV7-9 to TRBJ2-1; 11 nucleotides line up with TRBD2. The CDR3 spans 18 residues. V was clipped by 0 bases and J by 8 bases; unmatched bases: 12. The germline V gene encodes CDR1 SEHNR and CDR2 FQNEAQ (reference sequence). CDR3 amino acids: CASSLAGLAGGPSDEQFF. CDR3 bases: TGTGCCAGCAGCTTAGCCGGATTAGCGGGAGGGCCTTCGGATGAGCAGTTCTTC. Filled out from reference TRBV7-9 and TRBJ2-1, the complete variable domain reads DTGVSQNPRHKITKRGQNVTFRCDPISEHNRLYWYRQTLGQGPEFLTYFQNEAQLEKSRLLSDRFSAERPKGSFSTLEIQRTEQGDSAMYLCASSLAGLAGGPSDEQFFGPGTRLTVL.

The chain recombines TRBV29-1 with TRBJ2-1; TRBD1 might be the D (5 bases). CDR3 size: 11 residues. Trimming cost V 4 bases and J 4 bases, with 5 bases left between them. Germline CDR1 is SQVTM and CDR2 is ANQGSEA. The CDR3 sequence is CSVGQYNEQFF. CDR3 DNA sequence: TGCAGCGTTGGACAGTACAATGAGCAGTTCTTC.

CDR3 DNA: TGCAGCGTGGGCGGGGGGGCGAACACCGGGGAGCTGTTTTTT. Encoded protein: CSVGGGANTGELFF. The V gene is TRBV29-1, the J gene TRBJ2-2; 9 bases fit TRBD2. This CDR3 region has 14 residues. The junction had 2 bases not matched to a gene; V was cut back by 6 bases and J by 0 bases. Looked up from germline, CDR1 is SQVTM and CDR2 is ANQGSEA.

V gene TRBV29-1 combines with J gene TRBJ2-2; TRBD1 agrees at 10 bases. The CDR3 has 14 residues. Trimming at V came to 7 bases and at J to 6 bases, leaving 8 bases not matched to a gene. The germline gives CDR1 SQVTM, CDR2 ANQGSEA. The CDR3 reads CSAAGTGVPGELFF. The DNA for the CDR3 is TGCAGCGCCGCCGGGACAGGGGTTCCCGGGGAGCTGTTTTTT.

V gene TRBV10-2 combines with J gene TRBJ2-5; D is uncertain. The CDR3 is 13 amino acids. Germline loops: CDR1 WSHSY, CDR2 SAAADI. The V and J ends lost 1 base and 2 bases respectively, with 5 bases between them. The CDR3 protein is CASSEFRQETQYF. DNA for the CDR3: TGCGCCAGCAGTGAGTTCAGACAAGAGACCCAGTACTTC.

The CDR3 DNA reads as TGTGCCAGCAGCAGGAGGCAGGGACTAGGTCAAAGGGACGAGCAGTACTTC. This encodes CASSRRQGLGQRDEQYF. The rearrangement uses TRBV21-1 and TRBJ2-7; the D call in the table, TRBD2, was not verified against the DNA. TRBV21-1 is marked as a pseudogene. The CDR3 is 17 amino acids.

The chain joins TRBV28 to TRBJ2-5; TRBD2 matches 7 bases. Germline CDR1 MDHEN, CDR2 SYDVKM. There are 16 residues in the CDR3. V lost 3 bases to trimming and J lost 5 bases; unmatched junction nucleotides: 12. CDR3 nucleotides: TGTGCCAGCAGTTTTGGTGGACTCCTGGGAGGGGAGACCCAGTACTTC. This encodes CASSFGGLLGGETQYF.

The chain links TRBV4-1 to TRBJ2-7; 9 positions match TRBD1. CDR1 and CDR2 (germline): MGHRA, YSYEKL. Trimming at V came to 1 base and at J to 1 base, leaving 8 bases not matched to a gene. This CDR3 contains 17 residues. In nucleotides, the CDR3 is TGCGCCAGCAGCCAAGTTTTAGGGACAGGGCTTTCCTACGAGCAGTACTTC. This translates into CASSQVLGTGLSYEQYF.

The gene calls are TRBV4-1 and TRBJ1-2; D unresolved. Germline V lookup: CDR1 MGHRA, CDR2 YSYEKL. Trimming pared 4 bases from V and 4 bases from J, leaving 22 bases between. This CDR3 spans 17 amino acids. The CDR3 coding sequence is TGCGCCAGCAGCCCGCAGGTCCCAGCCCTACCACTCTATGGCTACACCTTC. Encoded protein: CASSPQVPALPLYGYTF.

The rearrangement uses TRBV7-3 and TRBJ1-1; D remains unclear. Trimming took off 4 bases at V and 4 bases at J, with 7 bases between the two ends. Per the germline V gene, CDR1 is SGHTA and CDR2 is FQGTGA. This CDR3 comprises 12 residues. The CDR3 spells CASSSQSTEAFF. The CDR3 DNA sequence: TGTGCCAGCAGCTCACAAAGCACTGAAGCTTTCTTT. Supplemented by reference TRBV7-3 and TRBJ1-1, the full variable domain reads GAGVSQTPSNKVTEKGKYVELRCDPISGHTALYWYRQSLGQGPEFLIYFQGTGAADDSGLPNDRFFAVRPEGSVSTLKIQRTERGDSAVYLCASSSQSTEAFFGQGTRLTVV.

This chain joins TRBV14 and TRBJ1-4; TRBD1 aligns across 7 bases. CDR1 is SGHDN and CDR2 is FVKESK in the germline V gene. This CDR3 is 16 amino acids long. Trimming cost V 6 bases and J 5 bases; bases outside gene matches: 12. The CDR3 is CASSPSWDSQNEKLFF. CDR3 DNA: TGTGCCAGCAGTCCCAGCTGGGACAGCCAGAATGAAAAACTGTTTTTT.

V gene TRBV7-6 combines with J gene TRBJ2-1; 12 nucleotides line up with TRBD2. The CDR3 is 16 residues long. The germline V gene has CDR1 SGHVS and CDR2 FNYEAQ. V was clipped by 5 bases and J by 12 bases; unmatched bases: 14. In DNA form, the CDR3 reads TGTGCCAGCAGCCCCTTCTCTAGCGGGGGGGCATTGGGGCAGTTCTTC. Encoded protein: CASSPFSSGGALGQFF.

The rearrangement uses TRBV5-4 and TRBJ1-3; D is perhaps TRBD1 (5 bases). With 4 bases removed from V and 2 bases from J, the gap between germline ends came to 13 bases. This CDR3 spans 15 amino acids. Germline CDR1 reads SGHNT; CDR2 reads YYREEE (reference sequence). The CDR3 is CASSVRGGAGNTIYF. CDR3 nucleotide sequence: TGTGCCAGCAGCGTGCGGGGAGGGGCTGGAAACACCATATATTTT.

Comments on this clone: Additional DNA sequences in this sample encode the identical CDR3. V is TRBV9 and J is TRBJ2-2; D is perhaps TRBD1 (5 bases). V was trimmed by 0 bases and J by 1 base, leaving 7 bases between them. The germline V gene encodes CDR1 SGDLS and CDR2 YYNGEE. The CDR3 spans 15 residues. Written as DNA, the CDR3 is TGTGCCAGCAGCGTAGGAGGACAGAACACCGGGGAGCTGTTTTTT. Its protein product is CASSVGGQNTGELFF.

This chain's CDR3 is CASSYRTNTYNEQFF. In DNA form, the CDR3 reads TGTGCCAGCAGTTATCGGACTAACACCTACAATGAGCAGTTCTTC. The rearrangement uses TRBV6-6 and TRBJ2-1; tentatively, D is TRBD2 (6 bases). The CDR3 length is 15 residues. V was cut by 3 bases and J by 2 bases, with 11 bases left in between. Germline CDR1 MNHNY, CDR2 SVGAGI (reference sequence).

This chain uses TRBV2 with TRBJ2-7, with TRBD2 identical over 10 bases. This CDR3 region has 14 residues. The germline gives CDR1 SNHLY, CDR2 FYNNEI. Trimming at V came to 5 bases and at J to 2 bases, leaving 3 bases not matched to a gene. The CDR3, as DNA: TGTGCCAGCAGTATAGCGGGGGGACCCTACGAGCAGTACGTC. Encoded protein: CASSIAGGPYEQYV.

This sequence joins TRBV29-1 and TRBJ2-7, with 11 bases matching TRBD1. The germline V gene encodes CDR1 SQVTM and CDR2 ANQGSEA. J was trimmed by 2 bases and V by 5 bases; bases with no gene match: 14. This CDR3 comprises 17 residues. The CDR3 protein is CSVKGRPGTGGTYEQYF. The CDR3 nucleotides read TGCAGCGTTAAAGGGCGCCCCGGGACAGGGGGAACCTACGAGCAGTACTTC.

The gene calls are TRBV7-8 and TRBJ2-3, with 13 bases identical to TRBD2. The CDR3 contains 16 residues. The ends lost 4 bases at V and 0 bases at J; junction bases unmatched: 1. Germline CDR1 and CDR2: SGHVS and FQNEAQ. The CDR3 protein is CASSSGLAGSTDTQYF. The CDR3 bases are TGTGCCAGCAGCTCGGGACTAGCGGGGAGCACAGATACGCAGTATTTT.

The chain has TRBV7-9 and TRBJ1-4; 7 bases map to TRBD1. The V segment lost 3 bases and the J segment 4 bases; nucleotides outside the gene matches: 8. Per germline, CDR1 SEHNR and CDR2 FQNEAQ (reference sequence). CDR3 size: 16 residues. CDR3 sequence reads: CASSLWLGTDNEKLFF. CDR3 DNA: TGTGCCAGCAGCTTGTGGTTGGGGACAGATAATGAAAAACTGTTTTTT.